Detailed here is one TCR beta chain. The antigen is undetermined. V shed 10 bases, J shed 5 bases, and the junction held 9 bases outside the gene matches. The CDR3 is made up of 13 amino acids. The germline V gene encodes CDR1 ENHRY and CDR2 SYGVKD. Template switching with 5'RACE generated the TCR cDNA and added a universal primer site and UMIs. TCRdb itself ran the 5' RACE reads through MiXCR, one entry per CDR3 protein. The table lists some 260,000 distinct CDR3 sequences, around 4.9% of them singletons. This record belongs to a study of T cells after yellow fever vaccination. Findings and caveats of the study: The booster response re-showed most primary clones: about 96% CD4, roughly 91% CD8. A weaker but faster secondary response was observed, peaking on day 5 versus 15. Highly abundant clonotypes carried over from the bulk population could end up in FACS-sorted repertoires as contaminants.

The chain couples TRBV10-3 to TRBJ1-1; 8 bases are shared with TRBD1. The sequence came from a man between 18 and 29 years old who received the YFV17D yellow fever vaccine. Sequences were derived from CD4+ T cells sorted from PBMCs, sampled on the day of the yellow fever booster vaccination. The CDR3 sequence is CASLTGAGTEAFF. The CDR3 DNA follows: TGTGCCAGCTTGACAGGGGCTGGGACTGAAGCTTTCTTT.